The next 12 T cell receptor beta chains were all read from a single sample in a study of blood T cell repertoires in COVID-19. Assay: immunoSEQ multiplex PCR; the TCRdb copy retains only in-frame clones and omits some. Seen here are a few hundred thousand clones, roughly nine tenths observed once, and the top ten hold 3% to 3.5%. Sequenced material: PBMCs or T cells enriched from blood (not recorded which). All receptors derive from a woman aged 18-29 years in a cohort exposed to, infected with or recovered from COVID-19 (not recorded which).

This chain uses TRBV5-1 with TRBJ1-5; TRBD1 is a possible D gene (5 bases). Trimming cost V 0 bases and J 5 bases, with 12 bases left between them. The CDR3 length is 15 residues. Germline CDR1 and CDR2: SGHRS and YFSETQ. CDR3 protein: CASSLVGGVDQPQHF. The CDR3 DNA is TGCGCCAGCAGCTTGGTCGGAGGGGTTGATCAGCCCCAGCATTTT.

V and J are TRBV7-3 and TRBJ1-1; D ambiguous. CDR1 and CDR2 (germline): SGHTA, FQGTGA. The CDR3 contains 13 residues. V lost 2 bases and J lost 11, with 15 bases in between. The CDR3 sequence: CASSLERSSGAFF. In DNA form, the CDR3 reads TGTGCCAGCAGCTTAGAAAGGTCAAGCGGGGCTTTCTTT.

The genes are TRBV3-1 (or the pseudogene TRBV3-2) and TRBJ2-7; D might be TRBD2 (6 bases). CDR1 is LGHDT, CDR2 YNNKEL, per germline (reference sequence). V was trimmed by 0 bases and J by 7 bases, leaving 10 bases between them. The CDR3 runs to 13 residues. The CDR3 nucleotides are TGTGCCAGCAGCCAAGATCGGCGGGGTGAGCAGTACTTC. This gives the protein CASSQDRRGEQYF.

V and J are TRBV15 and TRBJ1-4, with D tentatively TRBD1 (5 bases). Germline loops: CDR1 LNHNV, CDR2 YYDKDF (reference sequence). This CDR3 is 14 amino acids long. The V gene lost 1 base and the J gene lost 6 bases, with 9 bases spanning the gap. The CDR3, as DNA: TGTGCCACCAGCAGAGTGGCGACAGATGAAAAACTGTTTTTT. Residues: CATSRVATDEKLFF.

The CDR3 region is CASSLESDGMIYGYTF. CDR3 sequence (DNA): TGCGCCAGCAGCTTGGAATCAGATGGTATGATCTATGGCTACACCTTC. V and J are TRBV5-1 and TRBJ1-2; no definite D call. With 0 bases removed from V and 4 bases from J, the gap between germline ends came to 16 bases. Germline V CDR1 and CDR2: SGHRS, YFSETQ. The CDR3 is 16 residues long. Based on the CDR3 plus reference TRBV5-1 and TRBJ1-2, the full variable domain is KAGVTQTPRYLIKTRGQQVTLSCSPISGHRSVSWYQQTPGQGLQFLFEYFSETQRNKGNFPGRFSGRQFSNSRSEMNVSTLELGDSALYLCASSLESDGMIYGYTFGSGTRLTVV.

This chain links TRBV9 with TRBJ1-3; the D gene is possibly TRBD1 (5 bases). V was clipped by 0 bases and J by 2 bases, with 15 bases between them. The CDR3 is made up of 17 amino acids. Germline V CDR1 and CDR2: SGDLS, YYNGEE. The CDR3 protein is CASSVEQGAIPGNTIYF. In DNA, the CDR3 is TGTGCCAGCAGCGTAGAGCAAGGGGCTATTCCTGGAAACACCATATATTTT.

CDR3 nucleotide sequence: TGTGCCAGCTCCCAAACAGGCGGGAGTTATAATTCACCCCTCCACTTT. This encodes CASSQTGGSYNSPLHF. The chain links TRBV18 to TRBJ1-6; weak D call: TRBD1 (5 bases). Trimming removed 6 bases at V and 4 bases at J, with 16 bases between. CDR1 is KGHSH and CDR2 is LQKENI in the germline V gene. The CDR3 covers 16 residues.

The chain has TRBV3-1 (or the pseudogene TRBV3-2) and TRBJ2-7, with 9 bases identical to TRBD2. The ends lost 0 bases at V and 3 bases at J; junction bases unmatched: 3. CDR1 LGHDT and CDR2 YNNKEL come from the germline V gene (reference sequence). This CDR3 spans 15 amino acids. CDR3 protein: CASSQELRGGYEQYF. CDR3 coding DNA: TGTGCCAGCAGCCAAGAACTGCGGGGGGGCTACGAGCAGTACTTC.

The J gene is TRBJ1-4, the V gene TRBV18; no reliable D call. Germline V CDR1 and CDR2: KGHSH, LQKENI. The CDR3 totals 16 residues. The ends were cut back, 2 bases at V and 2 bases at J, with 12 bases in the middle. The CDR3 DNA follows: TGTGCCAGCTCACCAGATCTAACCGCCACTAATGAAAAACTGTTTTTT. This gives the protein CASSPDLTATNEKLFF.

The chain couples TRBV6-5 to TRBJ1-1; weak D call: TRBD1 (5 bases). CDR1 is MNHEY and CDR2 is SVGAGI in the germline V gene. V was cut by 2 bases and J by 5 bases, with 15 bases left in between. The CDR3 extends over 15 amino acids. The CDR3 region has the DNA TGTGCCAGCAGTTACCAGGACAACCTCATAACTGAAGCTTTCTTT. Its protein product is CASSYQDNLITEAFF.

V is TRBV5-5 and J is TRBJ1-2; D remains unclear. The CDR3 totals 12 residues. V lost 3 bases, J lost 4 bases, and 7 bases lay in between. Germline assignment: CDR1 SGHKS and CDR2 YYEKEE (reference sequence). The CDR3 DNA reads as TGTGCCAGCAGCTCTTACATCTATGGCTACACCTTC. This sequence encodes CASSSYIYGYTF. Full variable domain (missing parts from reference TRBV5-5 and TRBJ1-2): DAGVTQSPTHLIKTRGQQVTLRCSPISGHKSVSWYQQVLGQGPQFIFQYYEKEERGRGNFPDRFSARQFPNYSSELNVNALLLGDSALYLCASSSYIYGYTFGSGTRLTVV.

The CDR3 DNA sequence: TGTGCCAGCAGTGCGGGACAGGGACTTAGCACTGAAGCTTTCTTT. This codes for CASSAGQGLSTEAFF. V and J are TRBV27 and TRBJ1-1, with 9 bases matching TRBD1. Germline trimming cut 5 bases from V and 4 bases from J; bases unmatched to any gene: 8. This CDR3 has 15 amino acids. The germline V gene encodes CDR1 MNHEY and CDR2 SMNVEV (reference sequence).